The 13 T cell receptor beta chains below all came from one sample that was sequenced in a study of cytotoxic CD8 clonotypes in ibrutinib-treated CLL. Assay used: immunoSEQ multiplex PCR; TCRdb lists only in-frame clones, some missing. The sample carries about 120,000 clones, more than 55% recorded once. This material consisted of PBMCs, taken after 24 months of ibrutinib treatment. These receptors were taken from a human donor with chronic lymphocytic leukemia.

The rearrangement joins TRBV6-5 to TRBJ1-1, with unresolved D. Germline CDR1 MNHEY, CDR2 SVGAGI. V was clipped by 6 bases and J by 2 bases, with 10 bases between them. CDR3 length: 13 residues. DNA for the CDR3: TGTGCCAGCAGGCAAGGCAGCAACACTGAAGCTTTCTTT. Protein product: CASRQGSNTEAFF.

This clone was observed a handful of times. The CDR3 sequence: CASSEWKGENSPLHF. The CDR3 DNA is TGTGCCAGCAGTGAATGGAAAGGGGAAAATTCACCCCTCCACTTT. V is TRBV25-1 and J is TRBJ1-6; maybe TRBD1 (5 bases). V lost 1 base, J lost 7 bases, and 11 bases lay in between. Looked up from germline, CDR1 is MGHDK and CDR2 is SYGVNS. The CDR3 is 15 amino acids.

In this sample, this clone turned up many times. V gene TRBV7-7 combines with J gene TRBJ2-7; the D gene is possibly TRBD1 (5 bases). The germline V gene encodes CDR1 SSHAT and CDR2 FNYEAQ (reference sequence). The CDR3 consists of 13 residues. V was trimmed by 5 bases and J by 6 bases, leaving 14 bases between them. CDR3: CASSQFDQGEQYF. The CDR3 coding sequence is TGTGCCAGCAGCCAATTCGACCAGGGCGAGCAGTACTTC.

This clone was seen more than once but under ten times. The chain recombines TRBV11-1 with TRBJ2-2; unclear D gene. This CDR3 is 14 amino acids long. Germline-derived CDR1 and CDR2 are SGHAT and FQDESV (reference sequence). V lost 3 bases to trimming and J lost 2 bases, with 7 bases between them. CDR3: CASSFFGNTGELFF. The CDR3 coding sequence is TGTGCCAGCAGCTTCTTCGGAAACACCGGGGAGCTGTTTTTT.

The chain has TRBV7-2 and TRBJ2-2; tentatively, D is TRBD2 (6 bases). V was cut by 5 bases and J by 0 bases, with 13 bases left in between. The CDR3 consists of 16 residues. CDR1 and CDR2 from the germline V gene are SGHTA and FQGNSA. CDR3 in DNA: TGTGCCAGCAGCCGCCAAGCGGGTTCGAACACCGGGGAGCTGTTTTTT. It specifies CASSRQAGSNTGELFF.

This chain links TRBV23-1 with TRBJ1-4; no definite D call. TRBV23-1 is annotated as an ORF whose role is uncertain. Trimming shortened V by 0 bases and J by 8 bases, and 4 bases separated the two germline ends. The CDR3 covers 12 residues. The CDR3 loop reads CASSQSREKLFF. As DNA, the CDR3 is TGCGCCAGCAGTCAATCCCGGGAAAAACTGTTTTTT.

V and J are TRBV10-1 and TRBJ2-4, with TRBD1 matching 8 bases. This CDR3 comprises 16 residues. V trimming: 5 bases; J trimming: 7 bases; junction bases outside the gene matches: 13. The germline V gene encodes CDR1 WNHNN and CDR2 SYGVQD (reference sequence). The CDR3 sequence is CASSSPQDRVRNIQYF. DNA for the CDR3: TGCGCCAGCAGTAGCCCCCAGGACAGGGTAAGGAACATTCAGTACTTC.

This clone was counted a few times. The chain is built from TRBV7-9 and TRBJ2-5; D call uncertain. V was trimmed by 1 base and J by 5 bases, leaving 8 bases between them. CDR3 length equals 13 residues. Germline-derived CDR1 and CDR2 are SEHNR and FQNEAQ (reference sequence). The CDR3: CASSLGVGETQYF. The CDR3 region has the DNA TGTGCCAGCAGCTTAGGGGTCGGGGAGACCCAGTACTTC.

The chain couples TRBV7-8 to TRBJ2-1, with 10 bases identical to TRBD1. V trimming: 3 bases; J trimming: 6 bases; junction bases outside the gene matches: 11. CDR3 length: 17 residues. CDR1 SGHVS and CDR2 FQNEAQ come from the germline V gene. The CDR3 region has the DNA TGTGCCAGCAGCTTCGACCCCGGGACAGGGGATTCCAATGAGCAGTTCTTC. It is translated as CASSFDPGTGDSNEQFF.

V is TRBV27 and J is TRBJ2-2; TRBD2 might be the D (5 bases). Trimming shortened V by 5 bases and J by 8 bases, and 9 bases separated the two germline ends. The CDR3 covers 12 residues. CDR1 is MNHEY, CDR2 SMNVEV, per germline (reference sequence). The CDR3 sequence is CASSRPGGELFF. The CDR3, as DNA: TGTGCCAGCAGTCGTCCGGGGGGGGAGCTGTTTTTT.

The CDR3 DNA reads as TGTGCCAGCAGCTTGACAGGGGGCAACCTCTACAATGAGCAGTTCTTC. It yields the protein CASSLTGGNLYNEQFF. V usage is TRBV5-6 and J usage is TRBJ2-1, with 9 positions matching TRBD1. CDR3 length equals 16 residues. CDR1 and CDR2 (germline): SGHDT, YYEEEE. J gave up 3 bases and V 1 base, and 5 bases lay outside the gene matches.

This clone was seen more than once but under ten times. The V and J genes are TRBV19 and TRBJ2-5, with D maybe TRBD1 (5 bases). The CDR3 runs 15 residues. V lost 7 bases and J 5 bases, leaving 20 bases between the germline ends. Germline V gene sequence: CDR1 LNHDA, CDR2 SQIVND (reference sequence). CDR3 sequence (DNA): TGTGCCAGTAAGGCGGACACCCGGCGGTGGGAGACCCAGTACTTC. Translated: CASKADTRRWETQYF. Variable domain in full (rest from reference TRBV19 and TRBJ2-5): DGGITQSPKYLFRKEGQNVTLSCEQNLNHDAMYWYRQDPGQGLRLIYYSQIVNDFQKGDIAEGYSVSREKKESFPLTVTSAQKNPTAFYLCASKADTRRWETQYFGPGTRLLVL.

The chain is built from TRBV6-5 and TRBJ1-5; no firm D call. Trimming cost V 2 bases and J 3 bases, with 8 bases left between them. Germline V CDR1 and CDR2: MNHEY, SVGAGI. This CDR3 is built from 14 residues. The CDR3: CASSYGQTNQPQHF. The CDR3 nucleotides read TGTGCCAGCAGTTACGGGCAGACCAATCAGCCCCAGCATTTT.